This T cell receptor beta chain was found in a study of vaccination effects on CD4 cells after COVID-19. Whole-study results and caveats: Clones that were induced by infection or by vaccine showed marked contraction late after vaccination.

Here immunoSEQ multiplex PCR was the method, and the copy in TCRdb shows in-frame clones only, minus some. The table shows over 50,000 clones, with around four fifths occurring only once. The ends were cut back, 7 bases at V and 2 bases at J, with 17 bases in the middle. CDR3 length: 15 amino acids. The germline V gene has CDR1 MDHEN and CDR2 SYDVKM. After expansion with viral peptide pools in the ViraFEST assay, antigen-specific CD4+ T cells were sequenced. With approximately ten days of culture completed, CD4+ T cells were isolated. Participants were given two doses of BNT162b2 or mRNA-1273 vaccine. On this clone itself: Its antigen is undetermined.

The sequence was collected from a human donor who received a COVID-19 vaccine. The chain links TRBV28 to TRBJ1-1, with unresolved D. Sequencing used CD4+ T cells from PBMCs cultured with HCoV-229E spike peptides, obtained after COVID-19 vaccination. For the CDR3, the DNA is TGTGCCAGCACCCTAATGGTCGGGGTTAACACTGAAGCTTTCTTT. Its protein product is CASTLMVGVNTEAFF.